A selection of T cell receptor beta chains follows, all from one sample in a study of Ad26.COV2.S vaccination and SARS-CoV-2 variants. Here immunoSEQ multiplex PCR was the method, and the copy in TCRdb shows in-frame clones only, minus some. The repertoire holds over 130,000 clones, with about nine tenths as singletons. The sample here was peripheral blood, taken after recovery from COVID-19. These receptors were taken from a human donor who had recovered from COVID-19. CDR3s include the opening cysteine and the closing phenylalanine or tryptophan. Each record gives: J gene, V gene, clone size, D gene, CDR3 DNA, CDR3 protein. A D gene is named only where the DNA matches it firmly. For some rows the clone size is stated as once, few or many, or as a class when expanded; others skip it.

j_call: TRBJ2-7; v_call: TRBV4-1; clone_size: .; d_call: TRBD1; cdr3_nt: TGCGCCAGCAGCCAACCCGGACAGGTAACCTACGAGCAGTACTTC; cdr3_aa: CASSQPGQVTYEQYF
j_call: TRBJ1-6; v_call: TRBV5-8; clone_size: .; d_call: .; cdr3_nt: TGTGCCAGCAGCTTGGAACACGGCAATTCACCCCTCCACTTT; cdr3_aa: CASSLEHGNSPLHF
j_call: TRBJ1-2; v_call: TRBV27; clone_size: .; d_call: .; cdr3_nt: TGTGCCAGCAGTTCAACCCCGGGGGTTGGCTACACCTTC; cdr3_aa: CASSSTPGVGYTF
j_call: TRBJ2-3; v_call: TRBV4-3; clone_size: .; d_call: TRBD2; cdr3_nt: TGCGCCAGCAGCCCGGGACTAGCGGGGCCTACGCAGTATTTT; cdr3_aa: CASSPGLAGPTQYF
j_call: TRBJ2-7; v_call: TRBV7-2; clone_size: .; d_call: TRBD2; cdr3_nt: TGTGCCAGCAGCTTTAGCGGGCCCACCTACGAGCAGTACTTC; cdr3_aa: CASSFSGPTYEQYF
j_call: TRBJ1-5; v_call: TRBV7-2; clone_size: few; d_call: TRBD1; cdr3_nt: TGTGCCAGCAGCTCAGGGGGGGACCCTAGCAATCAGCCCCAGCATTTT; cdr3_aa: CASSSGGDPSNQPQHF
j_call: TRBJ2-7; v_call: TRBV28; clone_size: .; d_call: TRBD1; cdr3_nt: TGTGCCAGCAGTTTATACAGGGGATCCTACGAGCAGTACTTC; cdr3_aa: CASSLYRGSYEQYF
j_call: TRBJ2-5; v_call: TRBV4-3; clone_size: .; d_call: .; cdr3_nt: TGCGCCAGCAGCCAAGTCGGAGGGGACGGGGGGACCCAGTACTTC; cdr3_aa: CASSQVGGDGGTQYF
j_call: TRBJ1-6; v_call: TRBV11-2; clone_size: .; d_call: .; cdr3_nt: TGTGCCAGCAGCTTAGATTCTGGGCAGTATAGGAATTCACCCCTCCACTTT; cdr3_aa: CASSLDSGQYRNSPLHF
j_call: TRBJ2-1; v_call: TRBV28; clone_size: .; d_call: .; cdr3_nt: TGTGCCAGCAGCTCACTAATCAAAGGAGGGAATGAGCAGTTCTTC; cdr3_aa: CASSSLIKGGNEQFF
j_call: TRBJ1-1; v_call: TRBV7-8; clone_size: .; d_call: TRBD1; cdr3_nt: TGTGCCAGCAGCCCCCGACAGGGGGGGAGGACTGAAGCTTTCTTT; cdr3_aa: CASSPRQGGRTEAFF
j_call: TRBJ2-7; v_call: TRBV11-2; clone_size: .; d_call: .; cdr3_nt: TGTGCCAGCAGCTTAGGGGGGGCCGCGACAGGGACGGGTGAGCAGTACTTC; cdr3_aa: CASSLGGAATGTGEQYF
j_call: TRBJ2-3; v_call: TRBV5-1; clone_size: .; d_call: .; cdr3_nt: TGCGCCAGCATACCGGGAAGTGGAACAGATACGCAGTATTTT; cdr3_aa: CASIPGSGTDTQYF
j_call: TRBJ2-2; v_call: TRBV5-6; clone_size: few; d_call: TRBD1; cdr3_nt: TGTGCCAGCAGCGTGACAGGGCCCGGGGAGCTGTTTTTT; cdr3_aa: CASSVTGPGELFF
j_call: TRBJ1-2; v_call: TRBV7-8; clone_size: once; d_call: TRBD1; cdr3_nt: TGTGCCAGCAGTCTAAGGGACAGGGAGTATGGCTACACCTTC; cdr3_aa: CASSLRDREYGYTF
j_call: TRBJ2-3; v_call: TRBV5-1; clone_size: .; d_call: .; cdr3_nt: TGCGCCAGCAGCTACGGACAGTATAGCAGCACAGATACGCAGTATTTT; cdr3_aa: CASSYGQYSSTDTQYF
j_call: TRBJ2-5; v_call: TRBV5-6; clone_size: .; d_call: .; cdr3_nt: TGTGCCAGCAGCTTGCAGGTCGGGTGGCTCAAGACCCAGTACTTC; cdr3_aa: CASSLQVGWLKTQYF
j_call: TRBJ2-7; v_call: TRBV7-2; clone_size: .; d_call: .; cdr3_nt: TGTGCCAGCAGCTCACCCTGGGGCAGGTCCTACGAGCAGTACTTC; cdr3_aa: CASSSPWGRSYEQYF
j_call: TRBJ1-2; v_call: TRBV18; clone_size: .; d_call: .; cdr3_nt: TGTGCCAGCTCACCGGGCGGGGGCCAACTGTATGGCTACACCTTC; cdr3_aa: CASSPGGGQLYGYTF
j_call: TRBJ2-3; v_call: TRBV4-1; clone_size: .; d_call: .; cdr3_nt: TGCGCCAGCAGCCAACAGGGGTTACGCACAGATACGCAGTATTTT; cdr3_aa: CASSQQGLRTDTQYF
j_call: TRBJ1-4; v_call: TRBV15; clone_size: .; d_call: .; cdr3_nt: TGTGCCACCAGCAGAGATCTGGGGGATGAAAAACTGTTTTTT; cdr3_aa: CATSRDLGDEKLFF
j_call: TRBJ2-4; v_call: TRBV6-2/TRBV6-3; clone_size: .; d_call: TRBD2; cdr3_nt: TGTGCCAGCAGCGGCGGGATTGGCGGGGGGGCGGCCAAAAACATTCAGTACTTC; cdr3_aa: CASSGGIGGGAAKNIQYF
j_call: TRBJ2-7; v_call: TRBV9; clone_size: .; d_call: .; cdr3_nt: TGTGCCAGCAGCCCACCGGGAGAGACCTACGAGCAGTACTTC; cdr3_aa: CASSPPGETYEQYF
j_call: TRBJ2-7; v_call: TRBV7-2; clone_size: .; d_call: TRBD1; cdr3_nt: TGTGCCAGCAGCCCAGACAGGGGGAACTACGAGCAGTACTTC; cdr3_aa: CASSPDRGNYEQYF
j_call: TRBJ2-1; v_call: TRBV27; clone_size: few; d_call: TRBD2; cdr3_nt: TGTGCCAGCAACACACTAGCGGGGGGGCCCGATGAGCAGTTCTTC; cdr3_aa: CASNTLAGGPDEQFF
j_call: TRBJ2-1; v_call: TRBV6-6; clone_size: .; d_call: .; cdr3_nt: TGTGCCAGCAGTTACCCCGCGAGCTCCTACAATGAGCAGTTCTTC; cdr3_aa: CASSYPASSYNEQFF
j_call: TRBJ2-5; v_call: TRBV5-4; clone_size: few; d_call: TRBD1; cdr3_nt: TGTGCCAGCAGCGACGGACAGGGTTTTATTGAGACCCAGTACTTC; cdr3_aa: CASSDGQGFIETQYF
j_call: TRBJ2-2; v_call: TRBV11-2; clone_size: .; d_call: .; cdr3_nt: TGTGCCAGCAGCTTAGGCCCGCTCGAGCGGACTAACACCGGGGAGCTGTTTTTT; cdr3_aa: CASSLGPLERTNTGELFF
j_call: TRBJ1-2; v_call: TRBV19; clone_size: .; d_call: .; cdr3_nt: TGTGCCAGTAGTACGAATGGGAAATCGGTCTATGGCTACACCTTC; cdr3_aa: CASSTNGKSVYGYTF
j_call: TRBJ2-3; v_call: TRBV6-2/TRBV6-3; clone_size: .; d_call: .; cdr3_nt: TGTGCCAGCAGTTATGGGTCCCGCACAGATACGCAGTATTTT; cdr3_aa: CASSYGSRTDTQYF
j_call: TRBJ2-1; v_call: TRBV16; clone_size: .; d_call: TRBD2; cdr3_nt: TGTGCCAGCAGCCAATCGGAAGCTAGCGGGGGGGCGTATGAGCAGTTCTTC; cdr3_aa: CASSQSEASGGAYEQFF
j_call: TRBJ1-3; v_call: TRBV18; clone_size: once; d_call: .; cdr3_nt: TGTGCCAGCTCACCGGACCGCAACTCTGGAAACACCATATATTTT; cdr3_aa: CASSPDRNSGNTIYF
j_call: TRBJ1-1; v_call: TRBV9; clone_size: .; d_call: .; cdr3_nt: TGTGCCAGCAGCGTAGTCCCAACAGATCCAGGGGCCGGGATTTTTCCTGAAGCTTTCTTT; cdr3_aa: CASSVVPTDPGAGIFPEAFF
j_call: TRBJ2-6; v_call: TRBV28; clone_size: .; d_call: TRBD1; cdr3_nt: TGTGCCAGCAGTCCCGACAGGGTGGGGACTGGGGCCAACGTCCTGACTTTC; cdr3_aa: CASSPDRVGTGANVLTF
j_call: TRBJ1-1; v_call: TRBV2; clone_size: .; d_call: .; cdr3_nt: TGTGCCAGCAGTGAATCTTTCAGGCGGGTAGCAGCTTTCTTT; cdr3_aa: CASSESFRRVAAFF
j_call: TRBJ2-1; v_call: TRBV28; clone_size: .; d_call: TRBD1; cdr3_nt: TGTGCCAGCATTAACAGGGGTATCTACAATGAGCAGTTCTTC; cdr3_aa: CASINRGIYNEQFF
j_call: TRBJ1-5; v_call: TRBV27; clone_size: .; d_call: TRBD1; cdr3_nt: TGTGCCAGCAGTTTCACCGGGACAGGGCTTGGTGTGGCCCAGCATTTT; cdr3_aa: CASSFTGTGLGVAQHF
j_call: TRBJ1-4; v_call: TRBV28; clone_size: .; d_call: TRBD1; cdr3_nt: TGTGCCAGCAGTTCAGGGGGACCTAATGAAAAACTGTTTTTT; cdr3_aa: CASSSGGPNEKLFF
j_call: TRBJ1-3; v_call: TRBV5-5; clone_size: .; d_call: TRBD1; cdr3_nt: TGTGCCAGCAGCGGGACAGGGGGTAGAAACACCATATATTTT; cdr3_aa: CASSGTGGRNTIYF
j_call: TRBJ2-6; v_call: TRBV30; clone_size: .; d_call: .; cdr3_nt: TGTGCCTGGAGATCGACTGTCTCAGGGGCCAACGTCCTGACTTTC; cdr3_aa: CAWRSTVSGANVLTF
j_call: TRBJ1-2; v_call: TRBV11-2; clone_size: .; d_call: .; cdr3_nt: TGTGCCAGCAGCTTAGAGGGAATTAACTATGGCTACACCTTC; cdr3_aa: CASSLEGINYGYTF
j_call: TRBJ2-3; v_call: TRBV6-5; clone_size: .; d_call: TRBD2; cdr3_nt: TGTGCCAGCAGTTGGCTAGCGGGTGGCACAGATACGCAGTATTTT; cdr3_aa: CASSWLAGGTDTQYF
j_call: TRBJ1-4; v_call: TRBV7-9; clone_size: .; d_call: TRBD1; cdr3_nt: TGTGCCAGCAGCTTACCAGTTTCAGGGGGCGTTCGTGAAAAACTGTTTTTT; cdr3_aa: CASSLPVSGGVREKLFF
j_call: TRBJ2-7; v_call: TRBV7-9; clone_size: .; d_call: .; cdr3_nt: TGTGCCAGCAGCTTCTTGGCCGGAGGCGAGCAGTACTTC; cdr3_aa: CASSFLAGGEQYF
j_call: TRBJ1-2; v_call: TRBV27; clone_size: .; d_call: .; cdr3_nt: TGTGCCAGCAGCTACCTAAGGCCGGGGGTACTGGGCTACACCTTC; cdr3_aa: CASSYLRPGVLGYTF
j_call: TRBJ2-2; v_call: TRBV28; clone_size: .; d_call: .; cdr3_nt: TGTGCCAGCATTGATTCGGTGTCCGGGTCCACCGGGGAGCTGTTTTTT; cdr3_aa: CASIDSVSGSTGELFF
j_call: TRBJ2-2; v_call: TRBV27; clone_size: few; d_call: .; cdr3_nt: TGTGCCAGCAGTTTATCGGGCGGCACCGGGGAGCTGTTTTTT; cdr3_aa: CASSLSGGTGELFF
j_call: TRBJ2-6; v_call: TRBV5-6; clone_size: .; d_call: .; cdr3_nt: TGTGCCAGCAGCTTGGATGCGGGGCTCACCTCCTCTGGGGCCAACGTCCTGACTTTC; cdr3_aa: CASSLDAGLTSSGANVLTF
j_call: TRBJ1-5; v_call: TRBV19; clone_size: .; d_call: .; cdr3_nt: TGTGCCAGTAAGGACGGGTGGCAGCCCCAGCATTTT; cdr3_aa: CASKDGWQPQHF
j_call: TRBJ1-5; v_call: TRBV14; clone_size: .; d_call: .; cdr3_nt: TGTGCCAGCAGCCAAGGAGGCGGGAGCAATCAGCCCCAGCATTTT; cdr3_aa: CASSQGGGSNQPQHF
j_call: TRBJ1-6; v_call: TRBV7-8; clone_size: once; d_call: TRBD1; cdr3_nt: TGTGCCAGCAGCTTAGATTTACAGGGGATTTCACCCCTCCACTTT; cdr3_aa: CASSLDLQGISPLHF
j_call: TRBJ1-2; v_call: TRBV10-2; clone_size: once; d_call: .; cdr3_nt: TGCGCCAGCACGGAAGGGAACTATGGCTACACCTTC; cdr3_aa: CASTEGNYGYTF
j_call: TRBJ2-7; v_call: TRBV7-9; clone_size: .; d_call: .; cdr3_nt: TGTGCCAGCAGCCTAGACAGTTCCTACGAGCAGTACTTC; cdr3_aa: CASSLDSSYEQYF
j_call: TRBJ1-1; v_call: TRBV18; clone_size: .; d_call: .; cdr3_nt: TGTGCCAGCTCACCGCTAAAGACGGCGAACACTGAAGCTTTCTTT; cdr3_aa: CASSPLKTANTEAFF